The 18 T cell receptor beta chains reported below all come from one sample, sequenced in a study of CD8 T cells in ankylosing spondylitis. The antigens for these receptors are not known. Points from the study as a whole: The study identified a TCR beta motif of several highly homologous variants that appeared characteristic of ankylosing spondylitis blood.

In TCRdb, the 5' RACE reads were re-called with MiXCR into one record per CDR3 protein. The sample carries hundreds of thousands of distinct CDR3 sequences, about 11% recorded once. Sequencing was performed on blood, either unsorted or a sorted T cell fraction (not recorded which). The receptors shown here come from a male donor with ankylosing spondylitis.

This chain connects TRBV7-8 to TRBJ1-5, with D possibly TRBD1 on 5 matching bases. V lost 2 bases and J 7 bases, leaving 18 bases between the germline ends. Germline V gene sequence: CDR1 SGHVS, CDR2 FQNEAQ. The CDR3 consists of 16 residues. The CDR3 DNA reads as TGTGCCAGCAGCTTATTCGCAGGGTTAGAAGGACAGCCCCAGCATTTT. This encodes CASSLFAGLEGQPQHF.

This clonotype was picked up a small number of times. V gene TRBV29-1 combines with J gene TRBJ2-1; tentative D call: TRBD1 (5 bases). V was pared by 3 bases and J by 1 base, with 13 bases between. The CDR3 totals 15 residues. The germline V gene has CDR1 SQVTM and CDR2 ANQGSEA. CDR3 in amino acids: CSVEAWGRSYNEQFF. Here the CDR3 DNA reads TGCAGCGTTGAGGCCTGGGGCAGATCCTACAATGAGCAGTTCTTC.

This clonotype has only a few counts. This rearrangement joins TRBV6-1 to TRBJ1-5; the D is unclear. Trimming left V 6 bases short and J 0 bases short, with 15 bases between. The CDR3 contains 16 residues. The germline gives CDR1 MNHNS, CDR2 SASEGT. CDR3 DNA: TGTGCCAGCAGCCCGGACGGCCTCTATAGCAATCAGCCCCAGCATTTT. Translation: CASSPDGLYSNQPQHF.

CDR3 sequence (DNA): TGCAGTGCTCTAAGCGGGGGGGCCCTTGAGACCCAGTACTTC. Amino acids: CSALSGGALETQYF. V gene TRBV20-1 combines with J gene TRBJ2-5; 10 bases map to TRBD2. The germline V gene encodes CDR1 DFQATT and CDR2 SNEGSKA (reference sequence). The J segment lost 5 bases and the V segment lost 5 bases, leaving 8 bases of the junction unmatched. The length of the CDR3 is 14 residues.

This clonotype showed up just a few times. This chain joins TRBV20-1 and TRBJ1-1, with a possible D match to TRBD1 (5 bases). The germline gives CDR1 DFQATT, CDR2 SNEGSKA (reference sequence). CDR3 length: 16 residues. V lost 7 bases and J 0 bases, leaving 21 bases between the germline ends. The CDR3 region is CSVRWRSGPMNTEAFF. In DNA, the CDR3 is TGCAGTGTCCGCTGGCGATCGGGACCAATGAACACTGAAGCTTTCTTT.

This clonotype was observed a handful of times. This chain joins TRBV9 and TRBJ2-7; no firm D call. Trimming pared 7 bases from V and 0 bases from J, leaving 11 bases between. Germline loops: CDR1 SGDLS, CDR2 YYNGEE. The CDR3 consists of 13 residues. The CDR3 coding sequence is TGTGCCAGCCAGAAACTGAGCTCCTACGAGCAGTACTTC. Translated: CASQKLSSYEQYF.

This clonotype was recorded many times. The genes are TRBV27 and TRBJ1-1; TRBD1 matches 9 bases. Germline V gene data show CDR1 as MNHEY and CDR2 as SMNVEV (reference sequence). V was pared by 4 bases and J by 5 bases, with 2 bases of the junction left unmatched. The CDR3 contains 13 residues. The CDR3 here is CASSSQGATEAFF. CDR3 DNA sequence: TGTGCCAGCAGTTCACAGGGGGCAACTGAAGCTTTCTTT.

This clonotype appeared a few times. The CDR3 sequence is CASRGTTGYYQPQHF. CDR3 DNA: TGTGCCAGCAGGGGGACAACAGGGTACTACCAGCCCCAGCATTTT. This sequence joins TRBV6-1 and TRBJ1-5, with D possibly being TRBD1 (6 bases). This CDR3 is built from 15 residues. Germline lookup yields CDR1 MNHNS and CDR2 SASEGT. Trimming pared 6 bases from V and 7 bases from J, leaving 19 bases between.

This clonotype was observed at least ten times. This chain uses TRBV20-1 with TRBJ1-2; D perhaps matches TRBD1 (5 bases). CDR1 is DFQATT, CDR2 SNEGSKA, per germline (reference sequence). This CDR3 region has 15 residues. V gave up 0 bases and J gave up 4 bases, with 15 bases separating them. CDR3 in amino acids: CSARDNIGTGYGYTF. In DNA, the CDR3 is TGCAGTGCTAGAGATAACATAGGGACGGGCTATGGCTACACCTTC.

This clonotype was counted ten times or more. The chain has TRBV29-1 and TRBJ2-3, with D perhaps matching TRBD2 (6 bases). V was pared by 7 bases and J by 9 bases, with 26 bases between. CDR3 length equals 15 residues. Germline V gene sequence: CDR1 SQVTM, CDR2 ANQGSEA. The CDR3 DNA is TGCAGCGGACAACGGGGGACGGCACCTACAGGAACGCAGTATTTT. Its protein is CSGQRGTAPTGTQYF.

V usage is TRBV19 and J usage is TRBJ1-4, with D perhaps TRBD1 (6 bases). The CDR3 is 14 amino acids. Germline values: CDR1 LNHDA, CDR2 SQIVND (reference sequence). V lost 8 bases and J 0 bases, leaving 10 bases between the germline ends. In DNA form, the CDR3 reads TGTGCCAGTGGACAGTTTGCAACTAATGAAAAACTGTTTTTT. Its protein is CASGQFATNEKLFF.

The chain recombines TRBV27 with TRBJ2-3; possibly TRBD1 or TRBD2 for D (5 bases each). Germline V gives CDR1 MNHEY, CDR2 SMNVEV (reference sequence). V lost 8 bases to trimming and J lost 2 bases, with 14 bases between them. The CDR3 sequence is 14 residues long. In DNA form, the CDR3 reads TGTGCCAGCCTGGGACGGAGTCTCACAGATACGCAGTATTTT. As protein: CASLGRSLTDTQYF.

V is TRBV5-6 and J is TRBJ2-5, with D perhaps matching TRBD2 (5 bases). Germline assignment: CDR1 SGHDT and CDR2 YYEEEE. Trimming pared 1 base from V and 2 bases from J, leaving 9 bases between. The CDR3 is 14 amino acids. This CDR3 is CASSLLTTQETQYF. CDR3 bases: TGTGCCAGCAGCTTGTTGACTACTCAAGAGACCCAGTACTTC.

This clonotype was detected ten times or more. The rearrangement joins TRBV12-3 or TRBV12-4 to TRBJ1-2, with TRBD1 matching 9 bases. V lost 5 bases, J lost 4 bases, and 5 bases stayed unmatched. CDR3 length: 14 residues. CDR3 amino acids: CASSPRTGAYGYTF. CDR3 in DNA: TGTGCCAGCAGTCCACGGACAGGGGCCTATGGCTACACCTTC.

The table lists this clonotype with a few counts. V usage is TRBV4-3 and J usage is TRBJ2-7, with 9 bases fitting TRBD1. CDR3 length equals 16 residues. V was pared by 1 base and J by 3 bases, with 7 bases of the junction left unmatched. The V gene's germline CDR1 is LGHNA and CDR2 YSLEER. The CDR3 bases are TGCGCCAGCAGCCAAGGCCCTGGGACAGGGAACTACGAGCAGTACTTC. Protein sequence: CASSQGPGTGNYEQYF.

V usage is TRBV20-1 and J usage is TRBJ1-1, with 7 bases that match TRBD1. Germline-derived CDR1 and CDR2 are DFQATT and SNEGSKA (reference sequence). Trimming cost V 0 bases and J 8 bases; bases outside gene matches: 9. CDR3 size: 14 residues. For the CDR3, the DNA is TGCAGTGCTAGAGATAGGACAGGAGGCGCCGAAGCTTTCTTT. It codes for CSARDRTGGAEAFF.

This clonotype was found a few times. CDR3 DNA sequence: TGTGCCAGCAGCTTATTGGGCCTTGGGACAGGACAGGGGGGTTCTGAAGCTTTCTTT. Amino acid sequence: CASSLLGLGTGQGGSEAFF. The chain employs TRBV7-6 and TRBJ1-1, with TRBD1 identical over 10 bases. V lost 2 bases and J lost 6; bases outside the gene matches: 18. The CDR3 spans 19 residues. Looked up from germline, CDR1 is SGHVS and CDR2 is FNYEAQ.

This clonotype was counted a few times. The chain links TRBV15 to TRBJ1-1; no clear D gene. Per germline, CDR1 LNHNV and CDR2 YYDKDF (reference sequence). Deletions cut 3 bases from V and 2 bases from J, with 13 bases between. The CDR3 has 15 amino acids. CDR3 in amino acids: CATSRGIAVNTEAFF. In nucleotides, the CDR3 is TGTGCCACCAGCAGGGGGATAGCGGTTAACACTGAAGCTTTCTTT.